This TCR beta chain was identified during a study of blood T cell repertoires in COVID-19. Germline CDR1 LNHDA, CDR2 SQIVND (reference sequence). V gave up 7 bases and J gave up 7 bases, with 14 bases separating them. CDR3 length: 14 residues. The data were produced by immunoSEQ multiplex PCR, yet TCRdb's version contains in-frame clones alone and is incomplete. The table records about 400,000 clones, 65% to 90% of them present only once. Sample: peripheral blood. The chain couples TRBV19 to TRBJ1-6; D may be TRBD1 (5 bases). The sequence derives from a woman in her fifties or sixties with COVID-19, enrolled during active disease. The CDR3 DNA sequence: TGTGCCAGTACCTTGCCAGGGTTGAATTCACCCCTCCACTTT. This sequence encodes CASTLPGLNSPLHF. The full variable domain, with the rest looked up from reference TRBV19 and TRBJ1-6, is DGGITQSPKYLFRKEGQNVTLSCEQNLNHDAMYWYRQDPGQGLRLIYYSQIVNDFQKGDIAEGYSVSREKKESFPLTVTSAQKNPTAFYLCASTLPGLNSPLHFGNGTRLTVT.